This TCR beta chain comes out of a study of blood T cells in healthy people across ages. CDR1 and CDR2 from the germline V gene are LGHDT and YNNKEL (reference sequence). The germline V and J ends were trimmed by 1 base and 5 bases, with 8 bases remaining between them. This CDR3 contains 13 residues. Overall study results and limits: Unknown donor CMV status possibly confounded expanded clonotype changes.

Alongside a J-beta primer mix, a sample-barcoded 5' primer served in a second PCR lasting roughly 6 to 11 cycles. Each CDR3 protein gets one entry after TCRdb re-called the 5' RACE reads with MiXCR. The sample includes hundreds of thousands of distinct CDR3 sequences, approximately 59% of them seen just once. Concerning this clonotype itself: Its specificity is not known.

The chain joins TRBV3-1 to TRBJ1-2; D remains unclear. The specimen was blood. The clonotype was recovered from a man aged 60 to 75 in good health. In DNA, the CDR3 is TGTGCCAGCAGCCAAGTTTCACTTTATGGCTACACCTTC. This codes for CASSQVSLYGYTF.